The 26 T cell receptor beta chains reported below all come from one sample, sequenced in a study of blood T cells in healthy people across ages. For the second PCR, which ran for about 6 to 12 cycles, a sample-barcoded 5' primer and a J-beta primer mix were used. TCRdb used MiXCR to reprocess the 5' RACE reads, holding one entry per CDR3 protein. The sample lists roughly 930,000 distinct CDR3 sequences, about 48% occurring once. Specimen: blood. All receptors derive from a man younger than 40 in good health.

The chain joins TRBV10-3 to TRBJ1-1, with 7 bases aligning to TRBD1. This CDR3 spans 14 amino acids. V gave up 6 bases and J gave up 1 base; unmatched junction bases: 5. The germline V gene encodes CDR1 ENHRY and CDR2 SYGVKD. The chain's CDR3 is CAIREGQPNTEAFF. CDR3 nucleotide sequence: TGTGCCATCAGGGAGGGACAGCCGAACACTGAAGCTTTCTTT.

This clonotype was recorded many times. The chain recombines TRBV4-1 with TRBJ1-4; the match to TRBD1 covers 11 bases. CDR3 length equals 15 residues. V gave up 4 bases and J gave up 4 bases; unmatched junction bases: 2. The germline gives CDR1 MGHRA, CDR2 YSYEKL. The chain's CDR3 is CASSLGTGGNEKLFF. The CDR3 coding sequence is TGCGCCAGCAGCCTCGGGACAGGGGGTAATGAAAAACTGTTTTTT.

Concerning this clonotype: The junction does not match germline at one end; this may be a read error. The rearrangement links TRBV7-9 to TRBJ1-2; D is possibly TRBD1 (6 bases). The CDR3 totals 14 residues. Germline CDR1 and CDR2: SEHNR and FQNEAQ (reference sequence). The CDR3 sequence: CAGSFPDRNYGYTF. CDR3 coding DNA: TGTGCCGGCAGCTTCCCGGACAGAAACTATGGCTACACCTTC. Looking up the rest from reference TRBV7-9 and TRBJ1-2 gives the full variable domain: DTGVSQNPRHKITKRGQNVTFRCDPISEHNRLYWYRQTLGQGPEFLTYFQNEAQLEKSRLLSDRFSAERPKGSFSTLEIQRTEQGDSAMYLCAGSFPDRNYGYTFGSGTRLTVV.

The chain is built from TRBV28 and TRBJ2-3; perhaps TRBD2 as D (6 bases). Germline V lookup: CDR1 MDHEN, CDR2 SYDVKM. V was pared by 5 bases and J by 2 bases, with 20 bases between. This CDR3 spans 17 amino acids. The CDR3 bases are TGTGCCAGCAGTCCCCGATTGGAGGGACTTCCCACAGATACGCAGTATTTT. It encodes CASSPRLEGLPTDTQYF.

V usage is TRBV9 and J usage is TRBJ1-1; D is possibly TRBD1 (6 bases). V gave up 4 bases and J gave up 1 base, with 14 bases separating them. There are 15 residues in the CDR3. Germline V lookup: CDR1 SGDLS, CDR2 YYNGEE. This chain's CDR3 is CASSPPGGQNTEAFF. CDR3 bases: TGTGCCAGCAGCCCTCCCGGGGGGCAGAACACTGAAGCTTTCTTT.

This clonotype occurred a few times. V gene TRBV6-2 or TRBV6-3 combines with J gene TRBJ1-2; TRBD1 agrees at 7 bases. J gave up 4 bases and V 7 bases, and 6 bases lay outside the gene matches. This CDR3 contains 13 residues. The germline V gene has CDR1 MNHEY and CDR2 SVGEGT. The CDR3, as DNA: TGTGCCAGCAAGATACAGGGGCTCTATGGCTACACCTTC. Translation: CASKIQGLYGYTF.

This chain joins TRBV20-1 and TRBJ2-4, with D maybe TRBD2 (6 bases). The J call is uncertain, as TRBJ2-7 better fits the DNA end. This CDR3 is built from 12 residues. CDR1 DFQATT and CDR2 SNEGSKA come from the germline V gene (reference sequence). The CDR3 loop reads CSEAEEGYEQYF. Here the CDR3 DNA reads TGCAGTGAGGCGGAGGAGGGCTACGAGCAGTACTTC.

This rearrangement joins TRBV2 to TRBJ1-1, with D tentatively TRBD1 (5 bases). The CDR3 extends over 11 amino acids. Germline loops: CDR1 SNHLY, CDR2 FYNNEI. The CDR3 loop is CASGANTEAFF. The CDR3 DNA sequence: TGTGCTAGCGGGGCGAACACTGAAGCTTTCTTT.

This chain uses TRBV4-2 with TRBJ2-3, with TRBD1 as a possible D gene (5 bases). V was clipped by 6 bases and J by 7 bases, with 17 bases between them. In germline, CDR1 is LGHNA, CDR2 YNFKEQ. The length of the CDR3 is 14 residues. CDR3 region: CASSSGRDAYTQYF. DNA of the CDR3: TGTGCCAGCAGTTCGGGCAGGGATGCGTATACGCAGTATTTT.

The V gene is TRBV4-3, the J gene TRBJ1-6; D may be TRBD1 (5 bases). With 4 bases removed from V and 9 bases from J, the gap between germline ends came to 16 bases. CDR1 and CDR2 from the germline V gene are LGHNA and YSLEER. The CDR3 covers 15 residues. The CDR3 here is CASSPSGQGISPLHF. CDR3 coding DNA: TGCGCCAGCAGCCCTTCCGGGCAGGGAATTTCACCCCTCCACTTT.

The V gene is TRBV5-4, the J gene TRBJ2-3; D possibly corresponds to TRBD2 (5 bases). The V end lost 3 bases, the J end lost 2 bases, and 22 bases lay between the germline ends. The CDR3 length is 18 residues. Per germline, CDR1 SGHNT and CDR2 YYREEE (reference sequence). The CDR3 is CASSYASGGHNPTDTQYF. The CDR3 DNA is TGTGCCAGCAGCTATGCCAGCGGAGGTCACAACCCCACAGATACGCAGTATTTT.

For the CDR3, the DNA is TGTGCCAGCAGATGGGACAGGGGGCCTCGGGAGCAGTTCTTC. It specifies CASRWDRGPREQFF. This sequence joins TRBV6-1 and TRBJ2-1; 12 nucleotides agree with TRBD1. The CDR3 covers 14 residues. The V gene's germline CDR1 is MNHNS and CDR2 SASEGT. The V and J ends lost 6 bases and 10 bases, in that order; junction bases with no gene match: 7.

The CDR3 sequence is CASSMRETSGGSEQFF. The CDR3 bases are TGTGCCAGCAGTATGAGGGAGACTAGCGGGGGGTCTGAGCAGTTCTTC. The chain joins TRBV27 to TRBJ2-1; 13 bases align to TRBD2. The CDR3 consists of 16 residues. The J segment lost 9 bases and the V segment lost 5 bases, leaving 10 bases of the junction unmatched. CDR1 and CDR2 (germline): MNHEY, SMNVEV (reference sequence).

The V and J genes are TRBV4-1 and TRBJ2-5, with D hard to call. The closer fit of TRBJ2-7 to the DNA end suggests the J call may be wrong. Germline CDR1 MGHRA, CDR2 YSYEKL. The CDR3 covers 15 residues. The CDR3 region has the DNA TGCGCCAGCAGCCCGAACCGCGATTCCCACTACGAGCAGTACTTC. Translated: CASSPNRDSHYEQYF.

The chain is built from TRBV20-1 and TRBJ1-2; tentative D call: TRBD1 (5 bases). Trimming shortened V by 0 bases and J by 4 bases, and 18 bases separated the two germline ends. This CDR3 has 16 amino acids. CDR1 and CDR2 from the germline V gene are DFQATT and SNEGSKA (reference sequence). CDR3 protein: CSARDSDRSYIYGYTF. The CDR3 coding sequence is TGCAGTGCTAGAGATTCTGACAGATCCTATATCTATGGCTACACCTTC.

The chain is built from TRBV7-2 and TRBJ1-2; D might be TRBD1 (5 bases). Trimming took off 0 bases at V and 2 bases at J, with 10 bases between the two ends. Germline V lookup: CDR1 SGHTA, CDR2 FQGNSA. CDR3 length: 15 amino acids. The CDR3 is CASSLASAGNYGYTF. The DNA for the CDR3 is TGTGCCAGCAGCTTAGCGTCAGCAGGGAACTATGGCTACACCTTC.

The chain uses TRBV7-2 and TRBJ2-1, with D possibly TRBD1 on 6 matching bases. V lost 5 bases, J lost 4 bases, and 15 bases lay in between. The length of the CDR3 is 15 residues. The germline CDR1 and CDR2 sequences are SGHTA and FQGNSA. CDR3: CASSRRTGKYNEQFF. The CDR3 DNA reads TGTGCCAGCAGCCGACGCACAGGGAAATACAATGAGCAGTTCTTC.

V gene TRBV20-1 combines with J gene TRBJ1-6; D unclear. Germline loops: CDR1 DFQATT, CDR2 SNEGSKA (reference sequence). V gave up 0 bases and J gave up 10 bases, with 16 bases separating them. The CDR3 covers 15 residues. The CDR3 reads CSARDERDWQSPLHF. The CDR3 DNA reads TGCAGTGCTAGAGATGAGAGGGATTGGCAATCACCCCTCCACTTT.

This clonotype appeared a few times. The CDR3 DNA follows: TGTGCCAGCAGCACAGGCCTGGGACAGGGGAAAGGGCAGTACTTC. Amino acids: CASSTGLGQGKGQYF. V gene TRBV11-3 combines with J gene TRBJ2-5, with TRBD1 identical over 10 bases. Germline V CDR1 and CDR2: SGHNT, YENEEA. This CDR3 is built from 15 residues. V shed 5 bases and J 11 bases; nucleotides not matched to a gene: 14.

CDR3 in DNA: TGCGCCAGCAGCCACTTCGGGACAGCAGACAATCAGCCCCAGCATTTT. It yields the protein CASSHFGTADNQPQHF. The chain joins TRBV4-1 to TRBJ1-5, with TRBD1 matching over 7 bases. After removal of 3 bases from V and 3 bases from J, the junction contained 8 bases not matched to a gene. The CDR3 contains 16 residues. In germline, CDR1 is MGHRA, CDR2 YSYEKL.

The CDR3 reads CASSSKGVTAYNEQFF. DNA for the CDR3: TGTGCCAGCAGCTCCAAGGGTGTGACCGCCTACAATGAGCAGTTCTTC. This chain connects TRBV7-2 to TRBJ2-1; D gene uncertain. V was clipped by 4 bases and J by 2 bases, with 15 bases between them. This CDR3 spans 16 amino acids. Germline V lookup: CDR1 SGHTA, CDR2 FQGNSA.

The chain joins TRBV29-1 to TRBJ2-2; TRBD1 aligns across 10 bases. The CDR3 runs to 13 residues. V was pared by 4 bases and J by 5 bases, with 1 base of the junction left unmatched. Germline CDR1 and CDR2: SQVTM and ANQGSEA. The CDR3 spells CSVGQGATGELFF. The CDR3 coding sequence is TGCAGCGTTGGACAGGGGGCGACCGGGGAGCTGTTTTTT.

About this clonotype: A much more abundant neighbour one base away suggests this may be a read error. The chain combines TRBV11-2 with TRBJ2-3, with 11 bases matching TRBD1. CDR1 is SGHAT, CDR2 FQNNGV, per germline. The CDR3 covers 16 residues. V lost 4 bases, J lost 7 bases, and 10 bases stayed unmatched. The DNA for the CDR3 is TGTGCCAGCAGCTCAGGGACAGGGGGTATTATGAATACGCAGTATTTT. Translating it yields CASSSGTGGIMNTQYF.

This clonotype was detected ten times or more. V and J are TRBV10-3 and TRBJ2-5; 11 bases align to TRBD2. The J segment lost 1 base and the V segment lost 2 bases, leaving 6 bases of the junction unmatched. The CDR3 has 17 amino acids. Looked up from germline, CDR1 is ENHRY and CDR2 is SYGVKD. The CDR3 coding sequence is TGTGCCATCAGTGAGCCGCAACTAGCGGGGGTCCAAGAGACCCAGTACTTC. Protein sequence: CAISEPQLAGVQETQYF.

This clonotype was seen more than once but under ten times. The chain recombines TRBV5-1 with TRBJ2-1; weak D call: TRBD1 (6 bases). Germline values: CDR1 SGHRS, CDR2 YFSETQ. The CDR3 loop spans 18 amino acids. V dropped 3 bases and J dropped 0 bases, with 19 bases sitting between them. CDR3 in DNA: TGCGCCAGCAGCTGGGGGCCTCCAGGAGGTGGCTCCTACAATGAGCAGTTCTTC. Its protein is CASSWGPPGGGSYNEQFF.

The rearrangement joins TRBV7-9 to TRBJ2-4; the D is unclear. CDR1 is SEHNR, CDR2 FQNEAQ, per germline (reference sequence). The V gene lost 1 base and the J gene lost 2 bases, with 9 bases spanning the gap. The CDR3 loop spans 15 amino acids. CDR3 in amino acids: CASSLDLGSKNIQYF. The DNA of the CDR3 is TGTGCCAGCAGCTTAGATTTGGGGTCCAAAAACATTCAGTACTTC.